This T cell receptor beta chain was captured by sequencing in a study of shared clonotypes between healthy human individuals (dated by TCRdb to 2019 to 2021). Study-wide context: A couple of women and three men aged 18 to 49 years were included in the cohort. Each donor's leukapheresis produced roughly between about 0.85 and 10 billion PBMCs. For each donor, CD4 naive and CD4 memory were each run on three plates, CD8 naive on two plates, and CD8 memory on one plate. To estimate repertoire size and how much clonotypes are shared between individuals, the study performed deep sequencing of blood TCR repertoires from roughly five healthy adults. To increase sequencing depth and limit assay-specific biases, different laboratories used diverse techniques to prepare libraries and sequence TCR repertoires.

Concerning this clone: The specificity of this receptor is unknown. One end of the junction is discordant with germline, which a read error may explain.

CDR1 SNHLY and CDR2 FYNNEI were looked up in the germline V gene. Measured from the cysteine to the phenylalanine, the CDR3 is 16 residues long. Left in the record is the CDR3 DNA by itself, 48 bases read in frame from the first base. Healthy HIV-negative adults with no recently reported acute infections or vaccinations were included as donors. Every donor was a Caucasian adult residing in Nashville, Tennessee, USA. Magnetic negative selection was used to enrich CD4+ T cells, after which naive cells were positively selected on CD45RA and the negative fraction became the memory subset. After blood collection by leukapheresis, PBMCs were isolated using Ficoll-Histopaque density gradient centrifugation and then cryopreserved in the vapor phase of liquid nitrogen. Purity and quantity of every magnetically sorted T cell population were checked by analytical flow cytometry. Genomic DNA was isolated from each sorted fraction and quantified by UV absorbance on a Nanodrop 2000c.

Summary of the overall study and its limitations: Larger estimated clonotype richness was generally found for naive subsets than for memory subsets. Incomplete sequencing was indicated by rarefaction of sorted-subset datasets, despite the large sequencing depth. The small number of donors limited the genetic and exposure-history diversity represented. Clonotypes shared by all four sorted-subset donors showed higher generation probabilities than non-shared clonotypes. Based on pairwise subsampling, the degree of clonotype sharing among donors was expected to be affected by sequencing depth. When four donors were compared, the shared fraction of clonotypes was 5% to 6.5% for naive CD4, over 3% for naive CD8, about 2.5% for memory CD4, and 0.4% for memory CD8. Sampling was limited to blood, and TCR repertoires in tissue likely differ from TCR repertoires in blood.

Using the deep immunoSEQ assay, TCR CDR3 regions were amplified from genomic DNA by multiplex PCR. For each cell subset, the extracted genomic DNA was distributed evenly across all wells of several immunoSEQ 96-well plates, and each plate served as one replicate. Each replicate PCR for sorted subsets received 200 ng genomic DNA, equal to some 32,000 T cell genomes. The purified libraries were quantified using a Qubit 3.0 fluorometer, sized with a Bioanalyzer 2100, and then quantified again using the KAPA Library Quantification kit. A separate single-read 150-cycle Illumina NextSeq 550 flow cell was used to sequence each immunoSEQ 96-well plate. The study's processing was this. Because the immunoSEQ output held only junctional sequences and lacked quality scores, the filtering could not match the filtering applied to full-length reads. To assign V/J genes and CDR3, sequences were annotated against IMGT germline references using PyIR, a Python wrapper for IgBLAST v1.9. Any read was removed if the V/J assignment was weak (E-value above 1e-6), the CDR3 was missing, or the read contained stop codons, out-of-frame junctions, or ambiguous translated residues. A V3J clonotype was defined by an identical inferred V gene, J gene, and CDR3 amino acid sequence. Percentage overlap between repertoires was computed as shared unique clonotypes divided by the size of the smaller repertoire. RTK rarefaction, the Chao1 estimator, and Recon v2.1 estimates of unobserved clonotypes were used to assess repertoire richness. OLGA was used to compute generation probabilities for all TCRbeta clonotypes that the gDNA method yielded from several donors. Here the immuneACCESS table is served through TCRdb, limited to in-frame sequences with V and J called. Missing clones are a known gap in these copies; in checked studies unresolved V genes cover under half, and the rest lacks a known reason. V and J calls and clone size are copied from that table; D and trimming were computed from the DNA. The table for this sample lists approximately 530,000 clones; about 96% of them were counted only once. About 0.064% of the sample belongs to the ten largest clones.

In this chain, TRBV2 is recombined with TRBJ1-5; 12 of the junction bases match TRBD1. What was sequenced was naive CD4+ T cells sorted from blood. The cell subset or site label corresponds to: CD45RA+ positively selected. The receptor was isolated from a woman in her thirties in good health. The CDR3 protein is CASSLSGTGGKQPQHF. The nucleotides are TGTGCCAGCAGCCTTTCCGGGACAGGGGGCAAACAGCCCCAGCATTTT.